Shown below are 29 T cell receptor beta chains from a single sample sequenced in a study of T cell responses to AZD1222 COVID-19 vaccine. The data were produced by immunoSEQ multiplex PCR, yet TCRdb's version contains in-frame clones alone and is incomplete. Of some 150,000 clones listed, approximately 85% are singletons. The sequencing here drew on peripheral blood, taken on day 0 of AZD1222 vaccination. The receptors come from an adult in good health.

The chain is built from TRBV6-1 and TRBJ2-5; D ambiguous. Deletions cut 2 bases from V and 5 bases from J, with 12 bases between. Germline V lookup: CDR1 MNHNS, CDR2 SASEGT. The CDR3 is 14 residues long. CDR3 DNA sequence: TGTGCCAGCAGTGAAAGCCCGTCTAGGGAGACCCAGTACTTC. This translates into CASSESPSRETQYF.

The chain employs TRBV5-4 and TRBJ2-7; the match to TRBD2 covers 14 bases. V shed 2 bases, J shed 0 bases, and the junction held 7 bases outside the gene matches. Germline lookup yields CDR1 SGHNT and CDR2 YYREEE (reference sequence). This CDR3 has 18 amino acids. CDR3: CASSFGLAGGPISYEQYF. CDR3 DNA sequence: TGTGCCAGCAGCTTTGGACTAGCGGGAGGCCCTATCTCCTACGAGCAGTACTTC.

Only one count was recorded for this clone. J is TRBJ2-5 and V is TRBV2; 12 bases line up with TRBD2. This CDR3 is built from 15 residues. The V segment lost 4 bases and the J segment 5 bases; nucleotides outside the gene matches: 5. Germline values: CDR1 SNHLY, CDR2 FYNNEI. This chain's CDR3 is CASSGWTSGIETQYF. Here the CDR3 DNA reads TGTGCCAGCAGTGGGTGGACTAGCGGGATTGAGACCCAGTACTTC.

This CDR3 is CASSVGGNLNTEAFF. CDR3 coding DNA: TGTGCCAGCAGCGTAGGAGGCAATTTGAACACTGAAGCTTTCTTT. The V and J genes are TRBV9 and TRBJ1-1; D not resolved. This CDR3 is built from 15 residues. The V gene's germline CDR1 is SGDLS and CDR2 YYNGEE. V was clipped by 0 bases and J by 0 bases, with 9 bases between them.

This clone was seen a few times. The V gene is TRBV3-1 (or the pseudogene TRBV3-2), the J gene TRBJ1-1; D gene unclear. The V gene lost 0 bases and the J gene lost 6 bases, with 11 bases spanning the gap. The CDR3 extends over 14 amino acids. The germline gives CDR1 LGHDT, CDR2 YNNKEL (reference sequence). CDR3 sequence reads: CASSQDLADAEAFF. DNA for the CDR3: TGTGCCAGCAGCCAAGACTTGGCAGACGCTGAAGCTTTCTTT.

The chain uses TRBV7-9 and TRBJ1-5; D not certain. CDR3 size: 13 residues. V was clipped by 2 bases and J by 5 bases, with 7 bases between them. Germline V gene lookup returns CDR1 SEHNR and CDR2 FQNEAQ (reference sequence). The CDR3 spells CASSLNPDQPQHF. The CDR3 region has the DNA TGTGCCAGCAGCTTAAATCCTGATCAGCCCCAGCATTTT. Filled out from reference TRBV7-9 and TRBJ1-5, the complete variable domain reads DTGVSQNPRHKITKRGQNVTFRCDPISEHNRLYWYRQTLGQGPEFLTYFQNEAQLEKSRLLSDRFSAERPKGSFSTLEIQRTEQGDSAMYLCASSLNPDQPQHFGDGTRLSIL.

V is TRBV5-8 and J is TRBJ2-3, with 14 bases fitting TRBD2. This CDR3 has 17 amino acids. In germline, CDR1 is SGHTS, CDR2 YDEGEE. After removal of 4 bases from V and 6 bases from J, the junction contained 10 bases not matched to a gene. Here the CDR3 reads CASSRTSGGPQQDTQYF. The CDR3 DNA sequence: TGTGCCAGCAGCAGGACTAGCGGGGGGCCTCAGCAGGATACGCAGTATTTT.

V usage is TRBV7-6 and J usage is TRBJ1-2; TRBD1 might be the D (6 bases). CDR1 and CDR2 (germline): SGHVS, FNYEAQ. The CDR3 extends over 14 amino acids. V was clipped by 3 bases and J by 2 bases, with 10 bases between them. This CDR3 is CASSFAQGNYGYTF. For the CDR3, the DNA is TGTGCCAGCAGCTTTGCCCAGGGGAACTATGGCTACACCTTC.

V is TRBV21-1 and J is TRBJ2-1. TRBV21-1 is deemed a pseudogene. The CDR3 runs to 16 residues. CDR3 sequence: CASSKESGVRDNEQFF. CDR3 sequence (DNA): TGTGCCAGCAGCAAAGAGTCTGGGGTAAGGGACAATGAGCAGTTCTTC.

The CDR3 bases are TGTGCCAGTAGTATTGGGGCGCACACTGAAGCTTTCTTT. Translated: CASSIGAHTEAFF. The J gene is TRBJ1-1, the V gene TRBV19, with a weak D call TRBD1 (5 bases). Germline V gene sequence: CDR1 LNHDA, CDR2 SQIVND (reference sequence). This CDR3 comprises 13 residues. V was cut by 3 bases and J by 3 bases, with 8 bases left in between.

The CDR3 protein is CASSLDRVPKGYTF. Here the CDR3 DNA reads TGTGCCAGCAGCTTAGACAGGGTTCCTAAGGGCTACACCTTC. The chain uses TRBV7-8 and TRBJ1-2; maybe TRBD1 (6 bases). The CDR3 runs to 14 residues. From germline, CDR1 is SGHVS and CDR2 FQNEAQ. The V and J ends lost 1 base and 8 bases respectively, with 14 bases between them.

CDR3 sequence: CASSLETGRLNGYTF. The CDR3 nucleotides read TGCGCCAGCAGCTTGGAAACAGGGAGATTGAATGGCTACACCTTC. The rearrangement uses TRBV5-1 and TRBJ1-2, with a possible D match to TRBD1 (6 bases). The germline V and J ends were trimmed by 0 bases and 6 bases, with 15 bases remaining between them. The CDR3 consists of 15 residues. Germline V gene data show CDR1 as SGHRS and CDR2 as YFSETQ.

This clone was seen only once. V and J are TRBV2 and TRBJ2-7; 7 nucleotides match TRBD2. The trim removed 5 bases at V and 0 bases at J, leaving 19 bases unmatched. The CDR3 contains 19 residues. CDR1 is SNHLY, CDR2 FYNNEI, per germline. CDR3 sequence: CASSLEANTKPGGSYEQYF. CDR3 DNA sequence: TGTGCCAGCAGTCTAGAGGCAAACACGAAGCCGGGGGGCTCCTACGAGCAGTACTTC.

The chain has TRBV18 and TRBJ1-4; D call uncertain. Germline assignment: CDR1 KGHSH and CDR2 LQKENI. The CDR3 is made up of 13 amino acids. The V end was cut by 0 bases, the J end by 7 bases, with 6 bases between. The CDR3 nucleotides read TGTGCCAGCTCACCACCAGCAGTTGAAAAACTGTTTTTT. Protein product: CASSPPAVEKLFF. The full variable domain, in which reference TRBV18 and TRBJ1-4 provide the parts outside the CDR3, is NAGVMQNPRHLVRRRGQEARLRCSPMKGHSHVYWYRQLPEEGLKFMVYLQKENIIDESGMPKERFSAEFPKEGPSILRIQQVVRGDSAAYFCASSPPAVEKLFFGSGTQLSVL.

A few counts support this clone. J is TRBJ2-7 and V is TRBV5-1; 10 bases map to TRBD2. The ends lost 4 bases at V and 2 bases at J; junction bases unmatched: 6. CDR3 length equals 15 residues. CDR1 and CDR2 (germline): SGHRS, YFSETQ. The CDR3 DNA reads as TGCGCCAGCAGCCCTGGGACTAGCGCCACCTACGAGCAGTACTTC. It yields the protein CASSPGTSATYEQYF.

CDR3 bases: TGTGCCAGCAAGGGACAGGGGGTCTATGGCTACACCTTC. Its protein is CASKGQGVYGYTF. The chain couples TRBV2 to TRBJ1-2, with 11 bases lining up with TRBD1. The CDR3 runs to 13 residues. J was trimmed by 4 bases and V by 7 bases; bases with no gene match: 2. Germline values: CDR1 SNHLY, CDR2 FYNNEI.

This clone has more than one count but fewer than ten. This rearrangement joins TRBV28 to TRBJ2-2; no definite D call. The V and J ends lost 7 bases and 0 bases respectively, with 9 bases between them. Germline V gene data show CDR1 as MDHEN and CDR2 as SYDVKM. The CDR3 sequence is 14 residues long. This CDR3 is CASMVQTNTGELFF. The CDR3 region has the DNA TGTGCCAGCATGGTACAGACGAACACCGGGGAGCTGTTTTTT.

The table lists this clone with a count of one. CDR3 loop: CASSPRADDGYTF. The CDR3 region has the DNA TGTGCCAGCTCACCACGGGCAGATGATGGCTACACCTTC. V and J are TRBV18 and TRBJ1-2; the D is unclear. Germline CDR1 reads KGHSH; CDR2 reads LQKENI. V lost 1 base and J lost 6, with 9 bases in between. This CDR3 region has 13 residues.

The CDR3 DNA reads as TGTGCCAGTAGTGGACTAGCGGGGTACAATGAGCAGTTCTTC. Translating it yields CASSGLAGYNEQFF. V gene TRBV19 combines with J gene TRBJ2-1, with 12 nucleotides matching TRBD2. Germline CDR1 LNHDA, CDR2 SQIVND (reference sequence). The V gene end was trimmed by 5 bases and the J gene end by 4 bases; junction bases not matched to a gene: 0. This CDR3 contains 14 residues.

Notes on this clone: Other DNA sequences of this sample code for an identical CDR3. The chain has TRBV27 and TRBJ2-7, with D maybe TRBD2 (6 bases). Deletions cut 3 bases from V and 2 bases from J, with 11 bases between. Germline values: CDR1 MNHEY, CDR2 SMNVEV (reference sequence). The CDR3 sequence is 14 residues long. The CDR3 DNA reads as TGTGCCAGCAGTTTGGCTGGCGGGACCTACGAGCAGTACTTC. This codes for CASSLAGGTYEQYF.

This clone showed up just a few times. This CDR3 reads CASSQDAPYEQYF. CDR3 DNA sequence: TGCGCCAGCAGCCAAGATGCCCCCTACGAGCAGTACTTC. The rearrangement links TRBV4-1 to TRBJ2-7; no definite D call. Germline V CDR1 and CDR2: MGHRA, YSYEKL. The germline V and J ends were trimmed by 0 bases and 2 bases, with 5 bases remaining between them. The length of the CDR3 is 13 residues.

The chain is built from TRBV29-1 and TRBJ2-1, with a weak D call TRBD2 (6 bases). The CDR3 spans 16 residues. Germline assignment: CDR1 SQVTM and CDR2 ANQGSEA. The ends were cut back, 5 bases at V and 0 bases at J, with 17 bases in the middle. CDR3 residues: CSVSGLGGSSYNEQFF. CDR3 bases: TGCAGCGTTTCGGGACTCGGGGGAAGCTCCTACAATGAGCAGTTCTTC.

CDR3 coding DNA: TGTGCCAGCACCACCTGGGGGCACGAGCAGTACTTC. The encoded protein is CASTTWGHEQYF. This chain links TRBV28 with TRBJ2-7, with D perhaps matching TRBD1 (6 bases). CDR1 and CDR2 from the germline V gene are MDHEN and SYDVKM. This CDR3 has 12 residues. V lost 7 bases and J 5 bases, leaving 12 bases between the germline ends.

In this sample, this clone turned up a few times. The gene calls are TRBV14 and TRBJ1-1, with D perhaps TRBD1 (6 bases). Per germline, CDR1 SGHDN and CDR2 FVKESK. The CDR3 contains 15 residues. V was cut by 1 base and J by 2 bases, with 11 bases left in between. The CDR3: CASSQAGALNTEAFF. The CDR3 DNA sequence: TGTGCCAGCAGCCAAGCAGGGGCCCTTAACACTGAAGCTTTCTTT.

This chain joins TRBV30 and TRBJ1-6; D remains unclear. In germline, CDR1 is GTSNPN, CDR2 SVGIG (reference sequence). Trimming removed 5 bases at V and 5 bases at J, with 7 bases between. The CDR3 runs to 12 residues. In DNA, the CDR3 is TGTGCCTGGTCTGGGAATAATTCACCCCTCCACTTT. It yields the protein CAWSGNNSPLHF. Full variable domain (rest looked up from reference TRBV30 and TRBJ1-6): SQTIHQWPATLVQPVGSPLSLECTVEGTSNPNLYWYRQAAGRGLQLLFYSVGIGQISSEVPQNLSASRPQDRQFILSSKKLLLSDSGFYLCAWSGNNSPLHFGNGTRLTVT.

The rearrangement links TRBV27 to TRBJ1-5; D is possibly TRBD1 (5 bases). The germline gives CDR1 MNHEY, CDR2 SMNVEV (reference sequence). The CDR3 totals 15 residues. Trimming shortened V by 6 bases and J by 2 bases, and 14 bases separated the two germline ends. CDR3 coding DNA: TGTGCCAGCAGGATCGGGACCGGGGGCAATCAGCCCCAGCATTTT. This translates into CASRIGTGGNQPQHF.

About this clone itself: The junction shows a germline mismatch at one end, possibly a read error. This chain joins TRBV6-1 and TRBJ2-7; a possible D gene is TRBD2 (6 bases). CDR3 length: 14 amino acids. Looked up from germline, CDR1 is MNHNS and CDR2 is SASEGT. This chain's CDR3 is CASCEGWGRYEQYF. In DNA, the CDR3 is TGTGCCAGCTGTGAGGGGTGGGGGAGGTACGAGCAGTACTTC.

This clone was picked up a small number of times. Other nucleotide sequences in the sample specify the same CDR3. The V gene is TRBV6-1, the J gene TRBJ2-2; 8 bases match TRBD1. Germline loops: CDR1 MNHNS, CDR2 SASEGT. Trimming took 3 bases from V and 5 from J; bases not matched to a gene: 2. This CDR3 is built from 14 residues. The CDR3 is CASSETGVTGELFF. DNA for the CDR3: TGTGCCAGCAGTGAGACAGGGGTAACCGGGGAGCTGTTTTTT.

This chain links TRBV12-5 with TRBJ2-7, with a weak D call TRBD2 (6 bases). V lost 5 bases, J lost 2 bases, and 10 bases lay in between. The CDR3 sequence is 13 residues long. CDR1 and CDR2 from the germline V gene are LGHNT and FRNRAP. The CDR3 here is CASGLLATYEQYF. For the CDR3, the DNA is TGTGCTAGTGGTCTACTAGCAACCTACGAGCAGTACTTC.